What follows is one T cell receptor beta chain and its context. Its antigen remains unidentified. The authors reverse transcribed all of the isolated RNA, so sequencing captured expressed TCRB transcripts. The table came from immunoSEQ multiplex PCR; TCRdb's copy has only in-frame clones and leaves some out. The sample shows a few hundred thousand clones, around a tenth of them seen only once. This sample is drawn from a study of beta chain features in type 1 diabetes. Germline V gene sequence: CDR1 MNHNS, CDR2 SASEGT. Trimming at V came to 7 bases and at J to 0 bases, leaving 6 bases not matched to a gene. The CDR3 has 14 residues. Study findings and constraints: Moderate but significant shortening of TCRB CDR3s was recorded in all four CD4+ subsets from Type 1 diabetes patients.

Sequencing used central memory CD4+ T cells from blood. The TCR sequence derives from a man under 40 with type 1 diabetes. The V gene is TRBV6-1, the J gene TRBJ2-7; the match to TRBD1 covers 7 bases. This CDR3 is CASTADRFSYEQYF. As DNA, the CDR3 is TGTGCCAGCACTGCGGACAGGTTCTCCTACGAGCAGTACTTC.